This T cell receptor beta chain was documented in a study of cytomegalovirus exposure and HLA in healthy donors. The overall study: In a later analysis, the roughly 120 validation repertoires were reported to have used the same platform as the 600 to 800 first-cohort repertoires. Study-level findings and limits: 150 to 200 TCR beta chains were listed as cytomegalovirus-associated.

The donors were part of the validation cohort of roughly 110 subjects. That cohort was separate from the first cohort, which comprised 500 to 850 subjects. Data came from immunoSEQ multiplex PCR; TCRdb stores just in-frame clones and leaves some out. Counted here are under 100,000 clones, approximately 96% occurring once; the ten biggest clones make up 1.3%. Details on this clone: Its target is not known.

Trimming removed 0 bases at V and 3 bases at J, with 12 bases between. Per the germline V gene, CDR1 is SGHRS and CDR2 is YFSETQ. The CDR3 totals 15 residues. The sequencing sample was made of PBMCs. This sequence was found in a woman in her late teens or twenties in good health and CMV-seronegative. The V call is TRBV5-1, the J call TRBJ2-5; no definite D call. The CDR3 DNA reads as TGCGCCAGCAGCTTGGACGGAGAGCGAAAAGAGACCCAGTACTTC. Its translation is CASSLDGERKETQYF.